Listed here are 20 T cell receptor beta chains from one sample, sequenced in a study of T cell responses to AZD1222 COVID-19 vaccine. Measured with immunoSEQ multiplex PCR; TCRdb has only the in-frame clones, and not every one. The sample has approximately 80,000 clones, over 75% seen once. Material: peripheral blood, obtained 28 days after the second AZD1222 dose. The receptors here all came from an adult who received the AZD1222 COVID-19 vaccine.

This clone was seen more than once but under ten times. The chain carries TRBV6-5 and TRBJ1-5; D may be TRBD1 (6 bases). The V gene's germline CDR1 is MNHEY and CDR2 SVGAGI. CDR3 size: 13 residues. V was trimmed by 5 bases and J by 5 bases, leaving 10 bases between them. The chain's CDR3 is CASSTNRDQPQHF. The CDR3 DNA reads as TGTGCCAGCAGTACTAACAGGGATCAGCCCCAGCATTTT.

The V gene is TRBV11-3, the J gene TRBJ2-1, with 8 bases fitting TRBD2. This CDR3 region has 18 residues. After removal of 0 bases from V and 4 bases from J, the junction contained 11 bases not matched to a gene. Germline CDR1 and CDR2: SGHNT and YENEEA. The CDR3: CASSLDRREVSGYNEQFF. The CDR3 bases are TGTGCCAGCAGCTTAGATCGGCGGGAGGTCTCCGGATACAATGAGCAGTTCTTC. The complete variable domain, with remaining parts taken from reference TRBV11-3 and TRBJ2-1, reads EAGVVQSPRYKIIEKKQPVAFWCNPISGHNTLYWYLQNLGQGPELLIRYENEEAVDDSQLPKDRFSAERLKGVDSTLKIQPAELGDSAVYLCASSLDRREVSGYNEQFFGPGTRLTVL.

This clone appeared a single time. The J gene is TRBJ2-3, the V gene TRBV19; D is undetermined. The V gene lost 1 base and the J gene lost 0 bases, with 2 bases spanning the gap. CDR3 length: 13 residues. CDR1 and CDR2 (germline): LNHDA, SQIVND (reference sequence). The CDR3 sequence is CASSIGSTDTQYF. CDR3 in DNA: TGTGCCAGTAGTATAGGCAGCACAGATACGCAGTATTTT.

This chain's CDR3 is CASSYVRGLYQETQYF. Here the CDR3 DNA reads TGTGCCAGCAGTTATGTGCGGGGGCTTTACCAAGAGACCCAGTACTTC. The chain couples TRBV6-2 or TRBV6-3 to TRBJ2-5; D is possibly TRBD2 (7 bases). CDR1 is MNHEY, CDR2 SVGEGT, per germline. Trimming took 3 bases from V and 0 from J, leaving 14 bases between them. CDR3 length: 16 amino acids.

The chain combines TRBV28 with TRBJ1-4, with D perhaps TRBD1 (6 bases). This CDR3 contains 15 residues. Germline lookup yields CDR1 MDHEN and CDR2 SYDVKM. V was trimmed by 3 bases and J by 7 bases, leaving 15 bases between them. CDR3 amino acids: CASSFAGANTEKLFF. CDR3 coding DNA: TGTGCCAGCAGTTTTGCAGGGGCCAATACTGAAAAACTGTTTTTT. Full variable domain (remainder filled in from reference TRBV28 and TRBJ1-4): DVKVTQSSRYLVKRTGEKVFLECVQDMDHENMFWYRQDPGLGLRLIYFSYDVKMKEKGDIPEGYSVSREKKERFSLILESASTNQTSMYLCASSFAGANTEKLFFGSGTQLSVL.

The gene calls are TRBV9 and TRBJ2-6; D might be TRBD1 (6 bases). The CDR3 length is 15 residues. V was pared by 3 bases and J by 0 bases, with 7 bases between. Germline CDR1 SGDLS, CDR2 YYNGEE. In DNA, the CDR3 is TGTGCCAGCAGCGCCAGGGGCTCTGGGGCCAACGTCCTGACTTTC. Translated: CASSARGSGANVLTF.

This rearrangement joins TRBV4-3 to TRBJ2-5, with 9 nucleotides matching TRBD2. With 1 base clipped from V and 5 bases from J, the junction kept 5 bases outside the gene matches. The V gene's germline CDR1 is LGHNA and CDR2 YSLEER. This CDR3 has 15 residues. The CDR3 loop is CASSQVSGSWETQYF. As DNA, the CDR3 is TGCGCCAGCAGCCAAGTTAGCGGGAGTTGGGAGACCCAGTACTTC.

The chain has TRBV6-2 or TRBV6-3 and TRBJ1-2; D might be TRBD1 (5 bases). CDR3 length: 14 residues. Germline-derived CDR1 and CDR2 are MNHEY and SVGEGT. V lost 3 bases and J lost 2, with 10 bases in between. CDR3 sequence (DNA): TGTGCCAGCAGTTATGGGACGGTGAACTATGGCTACACCTTC. It encodes CASSYGTVNYGYTF.

This clone has a single count. The chain carries TRBV29-1 and TRBJ1-3; no clear D. CDR1 SQVTM and CDR2 ANQGSEA come from the germline V gene. V was clipped by 4 bases and J by 7 bases, with 8 bases between them. CDR3 size: 11 residues. CDR3 coding DNA: TGCAGCGTTGGGCCCCGGAACACCATATATTTT. It translates to CSVGPRNTIYF.

The rearrangement uses TRBV6-5 and TRBJ2-7; 9 bases are shared with TRBD1. Per the germline V gene, CDR1 is MNHEY and CDR2 is SVGAGI. This CDR3 is 13 amino acids long. J was trimmed by 5 bases and V by 6 bases; bases with no gene match: 5. This CDR3 is CASSGTGPNEQYV. CDR3 bases: TGTGCCAGCAGCGGGACAGGGCCAAACGAGCAGTACGTC.

The genes are TRBV5-1 and TRBJ2-5, with 7 bases lining up with TRBD2. The V gene's germline CDR1 is SGHRS and CDR2 YFSETQ. The CDR3 covers 14 residues. V dropped 3 bases and J dropped 7; count of bases not matched to a gene: 9. The CDR3 spells CASSSDPGLPTQYF. CDR3 bases: TGCGCCAGCAGCTCTGATCCGGGACTACCGACCCAGTACTTC.

The DNA for the CDR3 is TGTGCCAGCAGCTTGGGTGGTGAGCAGTTCTTC. Its protein is CASSLGGEQFF. The genes are TRBV11-2 and TRBJ2-1; D is unclear. Per germline, CDR1 SGHAT and CDR2 FQNNGV. Trimming shortened V by 3 bases and J by 9 bases, and 6 bases separated the two germline ends. CDR3 length: 11 amino acids.

This chain connects TRBV28 to TRBJ2-1; D uncertain. CDR1 and CDR2 from the germline V gene are MDHEN and SYDVKM. V dropped 3 bases and J dropped 0 bases, with 6 bases sitting between them. The CDR3 sequence is 14 residues long. CDR3 loop: CASSFHHSYNEQFF. CDR3 sequence (DNA): TGTGCCAGCAGTTTCCATCACTCCTACAATGAGCAGTTCTTC.

The rearrangement links TRBV2 to TRBJ1-4; TRBD1 is a possible D gene (5 bases). From germline, CDR1 is SNHLY and CDR2 FYNNEI. Trimming left V 1 base short and J 8 bases short, with 14 bases between. There are 15 residues in the CDR3. CDR3 nucleotide sequence: TGTGCCAGCAGTGAAGGGTCTCCAGGGAGCGAAAAACTGTTTTTT. Translating it yields CASSEGSPGSEKLFF.

The chain employs TRBV6-2 or TRBV6-3 and TRBJ1-2, with D perhaps matching TRBD1 (6 bases). This CDR3 is built from 18 residues. Germline V gene lookup returns CDR1 MNHEY and CDR2 SVGEGT. Trimming took off 2 bases at V and 4 bases at J, with 23 bases between the two ends. Written as DNA, the CDR3 is TGTGCCAGCAGTTACCGGAGCCGGCAGGGGCAGGGTTCCTATGGCTACACCTTC. As protein: CASSYRSRQGQGSYGYTF.

J is TRBJ1-2 and V is TRBV6-5; 9 nucleotides line up with TRBD1. The V gene end was trimmed by 5 bases and the J gene end by 6 bases; junction bases not matched to a gene: 7. Germline lookup yields CDR1 MNHEY and CDR2 SVGAGI. This CDR3 region has 14 residues. This chain's CDR3 is CASSPGDRVDGYTF. The CDR3 region has the DNA TGTGCCAGCAGTCCCGGGGACAGGGTGGATGGCTACACCTTC.

Notes on this clone: Other DNA variants within this sample encode the same CDR3. This chain uses TRBV10-3 with TRBJ2-2; TRBD2 is a possible D gene (7 bases). Germline values: CDR1 ENHRY, CDR2 SYGVKD. The CDR3 is 15 amino acids. Trimming removed 2 bases from V and 4 bases from J, with 11 bases in between. The CDR3 spells CAISERGAPTGELFF. DNA of the CDR3: TGTGCCATCAGTGAGCGGGGGGCCCCCACCGGGGAGCTGTTTTTT.

The CDR3, as DNA: TGTGCCAGCCGACCGGGACAGACAACTATCGAGCAGTACTTC. Translated: CASRPGQTTIEQYF. The chain carries TRBV19 and TRBJ2-7; 7 nucleotides agree with TRBD1. The CDR3 has 14 amino acids. The V and J ends lost 9 bases and 6 bases, in that order; junction bases with no gene match: 14. CDR1 is LNHDA, CDR2 SQIVND, per germline (reference sequence).

J is TRBJ2-3 and V is TRBV19, with a tentative D call TRBD2 (5 bases). The CDR3 runs 16 residues. Trimming took 9 bases from V and 1 from J, leaving 20 bases between them. CDR1 and CDR2 from the germline V gene are LNHDA and SQIVND (reference sequence). The CDR3 DNA is TGTGCCAGCAGCGCCCCCCGAGGGTACCGCACAGATACGCAGTATTTT. Translating gives CASSAPRGYRTDTQYF.

The chain has TRBV7-2 and TRBJ1-2; D is unresolved. There are 13 residues in the CDR3. V was trimmed by 1 base and J by 7 bases, leaving 10 bases between them. Germline V gene data show CDR1 as SGHTA and CDR2 as FQGNSA. The CDR3 DNA follows: TGTGCCAGCAGCTTAGTGGCTTTCGGTGGCTACACCTTC. Amino acid sequence: CASSLVAFGGYTF. Supplemented by reference TRBV7-2 and TRBJ1-2, the full variable domain reads GAGVSQSPSNKVTEKGKDVELRCDPISGHTALYWYRQSLGQGLEFLIYFQGNSAPDKSGLPSDRFSAERTGGSVSTLTIQRTQQEDSAVYLCASSLVAFGGYTFGSGTRLTVV.